The rows below give T cell receptor beta chains drawn from one sample of a study of blood T cell repertoires in COVID-19. Assay used: immunoSEQ multiplex PCR; TCRdb lists only in-frame clones, some missing. The repertoire holds some 330,000 clones, with roughly 80% as singletons. The sequenced sample was PBMCs or T cells enriched from blood (not recorded which). The receptors here all came from a woman aged 50 to 60 who had recovered from COVID-19. CDR3s include the opening cysteine and the closing phenylalanine or tryptophan. D genes are given only for firm matches. The size of a clone is reported for some rows only, either as once, few or many, or as a class for expanded clones.

TRBD1	TRBV18	once	TRBJ2-7	TGTGCCAGCTCACCGTCCCGGGACAGGGTAGGGTACTTC	CASSPSRDRVGYF
-	TRBV6-5	-	TRBJ1-2	TGTGCCAGCAGTCGCGACAGGTTGTCCGATGGCTACACCTTC	CASSRDRLSDGYTF
TRBD1	TRBV30	-	TRBJ1-1	TGTGCCTGGAGGCCGGACAGGGGGCAAGGGAACACTGAAGCTTTCTTT	CAWRPDRGQGNTEAFF
-	TRBV27	once	TRBJ1-1	TGTGCCAGCAGTTCCCCCCGCGGGGGGAGGACTGAAGCTTTCTTT	CASSSPRGGRTEAFF
TRBD2	TRBV20-1	-	TRBJ2-1	TGCAGTGCTAGTCACGGGAGGGCCAGGGGTGAGCAGTTCTTC	CSASHGRARGEQFF
TRBD2	TRBV10-3	-	TRBJ2-7	TGTGCCATAGCGGGGAGCTCCTACGAGCAGTACTTC	CAIAGSSYEQYF
TRBD2	TRBV3-1/TRBV3-2	-	TRBJ2-1	TGTGCCAGCAGCCAAGATCTTGGTCTAGCGGGTGCTCTCAGGCAGTTCTTC	CASSQDLGLAGALRQFF
TRBD2	TRBV5-1	-	TRBJ2-1	TGCGCCTCCCGCGGGGGGGCAACCTACAATGAGCAGTTCTTC	CASRGGATYNEQFF
TRBD1	TRBV19	-	TRBJ1-1	TGTGCCAGTAGTACCCTCGGACAGGGCGGCACTGAAGCTTTCTTT	CASSTLGQGGTEAFF
TRBD1	TRBV3-1/TRBV3-2	-	TRBJ2-2	TGTGCCAGCAGCCAAGGGGACAGGGTCACCGGGGAGCTGTTTTTT	CASSQGDRVTGELFF
-	TRBV3-1/TRBV3-2	-	TRBJ1-2	TGTGCCAGCAGCCAAGTTCGGTCCCTGGTGGGCTACACCTTC	CASSQVRSLVGYTF
-	TRBV5-1	-	TRBJ2-7	TGCGCCAGCAGCTTGGACAGGACCTACGAGCAGTACTTC	CASSLDRTYEQYF
-	TRBV6-2/TRBV6-3	once	TRBJ1-5	TGTGCCAGCAGTTACGCCGGGGGAGACCAGCCCCAGCATTTT	CASSYAGGDQPQHF
TRBD1	TRBV6-2/TRBV6-3	-	TRBJ2-2	TGTGCCAGCAGCCCCCTGGGACAGGGGGCGCGAATCACCGGGGAGCTGTTTTTT	CASSPLGQGARITGELFF
-	TRBV11-2	-	TRBJ2-7	TGTGCCGGTAGCAAGGGGCCAGGGATAGACTACGAGCAGTACTTC	CAGSKGPGIDYEQYF
TRBD1	TRBV5-8	-	TRBJ2-2	TGTGCCAGCAGCTTGCCCCACGGACAGGGGGTTCTGAGGACCGGGGAGCTGTTTTTT	CASSLPHGQGVLRTGELFF
TRBD1	TRBV3-1/TRBV3-2	-	TRBJ1-2	TGTGCCAGCAGCCAAGGGACAGGGTTGATGGGAGGCTACACCTTC	CASSQGTGLMGGYTF
TRBD1	TRBV5-1	-	TRBJ1-1	TGCGCCAGCAGCGGACAGGGTGTACTGGGTGCTTTCTTT	CASSGQGVLGAFF
-	TRBV30	-	TRBJ2-5	TGTGCCTGGAGTGTCTCAGGGGTTGAGACCCAGTACTTC	CAWSVSGVETQYF
-	TRBV19	once	TRBJ2-1	TGTGCCAGTAGTTCTTACACTACGACTAGTAACAATGAGCAGTTCTTC	CASSSYTTTSNNEQFF
TRBD1	TRBV19	once	TRBJ1-4	TGTGCCAGTAGCCCGGGACAGCGTAATGAAAAACTGTTTTTT	CASSPGQRNEKLFF
-	TRBV6-2/TRBV6-3	-	TRBJ2-7	TGTGCCAGCAGCCCCCCCTTTTACGAGCAGTACTTC	CASSPPFYEQYF
-	TRBV7-8	-	TRBJ2-1	TGTGCCAGCAGCCATCCCGGGACTTTGAATGAGCAGTTCTTC	CASSHPGTLNEQFF
TRBD2	TRBV5-4	once	TRBJ2-1	TGTGCCAGCAGCTCAGGGACTAGCGGGAGGGATAGTGAGCAGTTCTTC	CASSSGTSGRDSEQFF
TRBD1	TRBV19	-	TRBJ1-1	TGTGCCAGTAGTACCCTCAACCATCAAAGGACAGGGAAGAAGGCTGAAGCTTTCTTT	CASSTLNHQRTGKKAEAFF
TRBD1	TRBV7-8	-	TRBJ1-5	TGTGCCAGCAGCTTTCGGACAGGGTCGGTTAATCAGCCCCAGCATTTT	CASSFRTGSVNQPQHF
-	TRBV6-5	-	TRBJ2-5	TGTGCCAGCAGTCGACTTGAGCAGACCCAGTACTTC	CASSRLEQTQYF
-	TRBV5-4	-	TRBJ2-3	TGTGCCAGCAGCGGTGAGACTAGGCGCGGCACAGATACGCAGTATTTT	CASSGETRRGTDTQYF
-	TRBV7-9	-	TRBJ2-7	TGTGCCAGCAGCAATAGGAGGGATAGCTCCTACGAGCAGTACTTC	CASSNRRDSSYEQYF
-	TRBV30	-	TRBJ1-2	TGTGCCTGGGACAATAACTATGGCTACACCTTC	CAWDNNYGYTF
-	TRBV21-1	-	TRBJ2-7	TGTGCCAGCAGCAAATTCTCCGGGACACTAACTCTCCGCGAGCAGTACTTC	CASSKFSGTLTLREQYF
-	TRBV9	once	TRBJ2-5	TGTGCCAGCAGCTTTGGTAGTTTACCGGCCCAGTACTTC	CASSFGSLPAQYF
-	TRBV12-3/TRBV12-4	-	TRBJ1-1	TGTGCCAGCAGTTTAGGGCAGGGCGCTTTCTTT	CASSLGQGAFF
-	TRBV19	once	TRBJ1-6	TGTGCCAGTAGTTTGGAGTTTGGGAATTCACCCCTCCACTTT	CASSLEFGNSPLHF
TRBD2	TRBV4-1	-	TRBJ2-5	TGCGCCAGCAGCCATTGGGGGGGACAAGAGACCCAGTACTTC	CASSHWGGQETQYF
TRBD1	TRBV19	-	TRBJ1-2	TGTGCCAGTAGGCGGTCCGGGACAGGGGGCAATATAGATGGCTACACCTTC	CASRRSGTGGNIDGYTF
-	TRBV19	-	TRBJ1-2	TGTGCCAGTAGTATAGATCTAGACTATGGCTACACCTTC	CASSIDLDYGYTF
-	TRBV19	-	TRBJ1-1	TGTGCCAGTAGTAGCCAACAGGGAGTGAACACTGAAGCTTTCTTT	CASSSQQGVNTEAFF
TRBD1	TRBV27	-	TRBJ1-5	TGTGCCAGCAGCCACAGGGGGAATCAGCCCCAGCATTTT	CASSHRGNQPQHF
TRBD2	TRBV5-3	once	TRBJ2-1	TGTGCCCCGGTGGGGGGGAATGAGCAGTTCTTC	CAPVGGNEQFF
TRBD1	TRBV19	-	TRBJ1-1	TGTGCCAGTAGTATTGGACCCGGGACAGGGGTGGGGAGAGCTTTCTTT	CASSIGPGTGVGRAFF
TRBD2	TRBV7-2	-	TRBJ2-1	TGTGCCAGCAGCCTTAGCGGGGGGACCTACAATGAGCAGTTCTTC	CASSLSGGTYNEQFF
TRBD1	TRBV11-3	-	TRBJ2-5	TGTGCCAGCAGCCCCTGGACAGGGAAAGAGACCCAGTACTTC	CASSPWTGKETQYF
-	TRBV7-9	-	TRBJ2-4	TGTGCCAGCAGCTTGGGGAGCGGCGGGATAAACATTCAGTACTTC	CASSLGSGGINIQYF
TRBD2	TRBV29-1	-	TRBJ2-7	TGCAGCGCCTTACTAGCGGCGAGCCCCTACGAGCAGTACTTC	CSALLAASPYEQYF
TRBD1	TRBV19	-	TRBJ1-6	TGTGCCAGTCAGACCGGACAGGAACCCCTCCACTTT	CASQTGQEPLHF
-	TRBV6-5	-	TRBJ1-2	TGTGCCAGCAGTATAACAATTCTAGCTAACTATGGCTACACCTTC	CASSITILANYGYTF